One and the same sample provided the 11 T cell receptor beta chains below, sequenced in a study of blood T cell repertoires in COVID-19. Clones were sequenced by immunoSEQ multiplex PCR, and TCRdb holds only the in-frame ones, with some missing. The sample records 350,000 to 500,000 clones, about 90% being singletons. Sequencing used peripheral blood. The receptors were sampled from a man younger than 30 with COVID-19, enrolled during active disease.

On this clone: Distinct nucleotide sequences in the sample also encode this CDR3. The chain has TRBV7-9 and TRBJ1-2; D remains unclear. V was trimmed by 1 base and J by 2 bases, leaving 5 bases between them. The CDR3 is made up of 13 amino acids. Per germline, CDR1 SEHNR and CDR2 FQNEAQ (reference sequence). This CDR3 is CASSLGGNYGYTF. DNA for the CDR3: TGTGCCAGCAGCTTAGGAGGCAACTATGGCTACACCTTC.

This chain joins TRBV3-1 (or the pseudogene TRBV3-2) and TRBJ1-2, with TRBD1 matching 8 bases. Germline V gene data show CDR1 as LGHDT and CDR2 as YNNKEL (reference sequence). The CDR3 extends over 13 amino acids. V dropped 1 base and J dropped 8; count of bases not matched to a gene: 3. The CDR3 bases are TGTGCCAGCAGCCAAGTGGGACAGGAGGGCTACACCTTC. It translates to CASSQVGQEGYTF.

J is TRBJ2-1 and V is TRBV11-3, with 12 nucleotides matching TRBD2. The CDR3 runs to 18 residues. Trimming at V came to 5 bases and at J to 0 bases, leaving 8 bases not matched to a gene. Germline CDR1 reads SGHNT; CDR2 reads YENEEA. CDR3 region: CASSPPTSGGISYNEQFF. In nucleotides, the CDR3 is TGTGCCAGCAGCCCTCCGACTAGCGGGGGTATCTCCTACAATGAGCAGTTCTTC.

This rearrangement joins TRBV5-3 to TRBJ2-5; possibly TRBD2 for D (5 bases). TRBV5-3 is an ORF for which the function is uncertain. V was cut by 4 bases and J by 3 bases, with 22 bases left in between. The CDR3 has 17 residues. The chain's CDR3 is CARSLNRLGEKKETQYF. Here the CDR3 DNA reads TGTGCCAGAAGCCTGAATCGCCTGGGAGAGAAAAAAGAGACCCAGTACTTC.

The chain carries TRBV11-3 and TRBJ2-3; perhaps TRBD2 as D (6 bases). CDR1 SGHNT and CDR2 YENEEA come from the germline V gene. V lost 6 bases, J lost 2 bases, and 18 bases lay in between. This CDR3 comprises 16 residues. In DNA, the CDR3 is TGTGCCAGCAGTAAGGGACTGCCAGCTCTCACAGATACGCAGTATTTT. It translates to CASSKGLPALTDTQYF.

The V and J genes are TRBV2 and TRBJ1-6; 7 bases agree with TRBD1. Trimming at V came to 8 bases and at J to 5 bases, leaving 3 bases not matched to a gene. This CDR3 has 13 amino acids. The germline V gene has CDR1 SNHLY and CDR2 FYNNEI. The CDR3 is CASRQGNNSPLHF. In DNA form, the CDR3 reads TGTGCCAGCCGACAGGGAAATAATTCACCCCTCCACTTT.

This chain links TRBV2 with TRBJ1-6; TRBD1 is a possible D gene (5 bases). The V end lost 6 bases, the J end lost 8 bases, and 17 bases lay between the germline ends. The germline V gene encodes CDR1 SNHLY and CDR2 FYNNEI. This CDR3 comprises 15 residues. CDR3 protein: CASSPLAGRDSPLHF. In nucleotides, the CDR3 is TGTGCCAGCAGCCCTTTGGCGGGACGGGATTCACCCCTCCACTTT.

This clone was counted only a few times. The chain employs TRBV30 and TRBJ2-2; 10 positions agree with TRBD1. The V segment lost 2 bases and the J segment 5 bases; nucleotides outside the gene matches: 2. The CDR3 has 14 residues. Germline assignment: CDR1 GTSNPN and CDR2 SVGIG (reference sequence). CDR3 loop: CAWSRQGATGELFF. CDR3 bases: TGTGCCTGGAGTCGACAGGGGGCTACCGGGGAGCTGTTTTTT.

CDR3: CASTKSTENYGYTF. The CDR3 DNA reads TGTGCCAGCACCAAATCGACAGAGAACTATGGCTACACCTTC. The chain joins TRBV5-4 to TRBJ1-2; a possible D gene is TRBD1 (5 bases). The CDR3 is 14 residues long. The germline V and J ends were trimmed by 6 bases and 2 bases, with 14 bases remaining between them. Germline V gene data show CDR1 as SGHNT and CDR2 as YYREEE (reference sequence).

This clone was found once. The V call is TRBV29-1, the J call TRBJ2-5; the D gene is possibly TRBD2 (5 bases). Trimming removed 6 bases at V and 7 bases at J, with 18 bases between. The V gene's germline CDR1 is SQVTM and CDR2 ANQGSEA. The CDR3 spans 13 residues. The chain's CDR3 is CSVDLKPRGTQYF. DNA of the CDR3: TGCAGCGTGGACCTCAAACCCCGGGGGACCCAGTACTTC.

The gene calls are TRBV5-4 and TRBJ2-3; D not certain. CDR3 length: 13 amino acids. Between the trimmed V and J ends, which lost 5 bases and 6 bases, there was a span of 13 bases. Germline V gene data show CDR1 as SGHNT and CDR2 as YYREEE (reference sequence). As DNA, the CDR3 is TGTGCCAGCAGTAATCAGGTCTCGGATACGCAGTATTTT. It is translated as CASSNQVSDTQYF.